This T cell receptor (beta chain) is from a study of T cells after yellow fever vaccination. There are a few counts of this clonotype. What it binds is not known. MiXCR was run by TCRdb on the 5' RACE reads, yielding one entry per CDR3 protein. Here the sample spans some 350,000 distinct CDR3 sequences, approximately 4% being singletons. The CDR3 covers 16 residues. V shed 5 bases and J 6 bases; nucleotides not matched to a gene: 12. Findings of the study overall: Faster peaking, at day 5 versus 15, marked a secondary response that was weaker.

V and J are TRBV12-3 or TRBV12-4 and TRBJ2-5; 10 bases map to TRBD2. This TCR was recovered from a man between 18 and 29 years old who received the YFV17D yellow fever vaccine. The sample in question was PBMCs, obtained 5 days after the yellow fever booster vaccination. CDR3 nucleotide sequence: TGTGCCAGCAGTCCCTACCCTAGCGGGGGTGGAAAGACCCAGTACTTC. It yields the protein CASSPYPSGGGKTQYF.